This passage covers 20 T cell receptor beta chains from one sample sequenced in a study of T cell responses to AZD1222 COVID-19 vaccine. TCRdb's table, derived via immunoSEQ multiplex PCR, lists solely in-frame clones and lacks some. Here the sample spans fewer than 200,000 clones, just over 85% being singletons. The sample here was peripheral blood, taken 28 days after the second AZD1222 dose. These receptors were collected from an adult who received the AZD1222 COVID-19 vaccine.

This clone was recorded only once. The V and J genes are TRBV4-2 and TRBJ2-2; 8 bases match TRBD2. V was clipped by 0 bases and J by 2 bases; unmatched bases: 8. CDR1 LGHNA and CDR2 YNFKEQ come from the germline V gene. The CDR3 loop spans 18 amino acids. This CDR3 is CASSQDWTGGVNTGELFF. The CDR3 nucleotides are TGTGCCAGCAGCCAAGATTGGACGGGAGGGGTAAACACCGGGGAGCTGTTTTTT.

The rearrangement links TRBV19 to TRBJ1-5, with a weak D call TRBD1 (6 bases). CDR1 and CDR2 (germline): LNHDA, SQIVND (reference sequence). This CDR3 is 16 amino acids long. The V and J ends lost 7 bases and 1 base respectively, with 17 bases between them. The CDR3 DNA follows: TGTGCCAGTACTGCAGGAGGGGGGATAAGCAATCAGCCCCAGCATTTT. Translated, it gives CASTAGGGISNQPQHF.

J is TRBJ2-4 and V is TRBV7-2, with D maybe TRBD2 (6 bases). The CDR3 consists of 15 residues. V was shortened by 1 base and J by 3 bases, with 10 bases between the two germline ends. The germline CDR1 and CDR2 sequences are SGHTA and FQGNSA. CDR3 amino acids: CASSLVVGGKNIQYF. The CDR3 DNA is TGTGCCAGCAGCTTAGTTGTGGGGGGCAAAAACATTCAGTACTTC.

The rearrangement joins TRBV19 to TRBJ1-2; D remains unclear. The CDR3 length is 15 residues. Germline lookup yields CDR1 LNHDA and CDR2 SQIVND (reference sequence). V was cut by 5 bases and J by 3 bases, with 16 bases left in between. The CDR3 here is CASSLTPGRDYGYTF. CDR3 DNA sequence: TGTGCCAGTAGTCTAACTCCTGGGCGGGACTATGGCTACACCTTC. Full variable domain (outside the CDR3, taken from reference TRBV19 and TRBJ1-2): DGGITQSPKYLFRKEGQNVTLSCEQNLNHDAMYWYRQDPGQGLRLIYYSQIVNDFQKGDIAEGYSVSREKKESFPLTVTSAQKNPTAFYLCASSLTPGRDYGYTFGSGTRLTVV.

The chain uses TRBV15 and TRBJ1-6, with a tentative D call TRBD1 (5 bases). The CDR3 runs to 18 residues. V lost 2 bases and J 10 bases, leaving 24 bases between the germline ends. The V gene's germline CDR1 is LNHNV and CDR2 YYDKDF (reference sequence). CDR3: CATSRRNRGDGDLSPLHF. In DNA, the CDR3 is TGTGCCACCAGCAGAAGAAATCGGGGGGATGGTGACTTATCACCCCTCCACTTT.

This chain connects TRBV5-6 to TRBJ1-2; TRBD1 might be the D (6 bases). The CDR3 runs 15 residues. CDR1 and CDR2 from the germline V gene are SGHDT and YYEEEE. The V and J ends lost 0 bases and 4 bases respectively, with 13 bases between them. The CDR3 DNA sequence: TGTGCCAGCAGCTTGGTGGGGGGCTTCGGCTATGGCTACACCTTC. Translation: CASSLVGGFGYGYTF.

This clone appeared once. One junction end disagrees with the germline gene, perhaps due to a read error. CDR3 sequence (DNA): TGTGCCAGCTCCCCACTGGGGACTAGCGGTAACGAGCAGTACTTC. Its translation: CASSPLGTSGNEQYF. The chain recombines TRBV18 with TRBJ2-7; 11 bases map to TRBD2. The CDR3 spans 15 residues. Germline loops: CDR1 KGHSH, CDR2 LQKENI.

The genes are TRBV19 and TRBJ1-2; 9 nucleotides agree with TRBD1. The junction had 4 bases not matched to a gene; V was cut back by 4 bases and J by 4 bases. The CDR3 has 14 residues. From germline, CDR1 is LNHDA and CDR2 SQIVND (reference sequence). In DNA, the CDR3 is TGTGCCAGTAGTACCCGGGACAGGGCCTATGGCTACACCTTC. The encoded protein is CASSTRDRAYGYTF.

V and J are TRBV10-3 and TRBJ2-7; 7 nucleotides align to TRBD1. The CDR3 consists of 15 residues. V was clipped by 4 bases and J by 7 bases; unmatched bases: 13. From germline, CDR1 is ENHRY and CDR2 SYGVKD. CDR3 amino acids: CAISGGQSDLTEQYF. The CDR3 DNA sequence: TGTGCCATCAGTGGGGGACAGTCTGACCTGACGGAGCAGTACTTC.

This clone was observed a few times. This rearrangement joins TRBV2 to TRBJ2-6; D tentatively fits TRBD1 or TRBD2 (5 bases each). The CDR3 has 14 residues. CDR1 and CDR2 from the germline V gene are SNHLY and FYNNEI. With 7 bases removed from V and 2 bases from J, the gap between germline ends came to 9 bases. CDR3 DNA sequence: TGTGCCAGCACCGGGGCGCCTGGGGCCAACGTCCTGACTTTC. It specifies CASTGAPGANVLTF.

The chain is built from TRBV6-4 and TRBJ1-5, with a possible D match to TRBD1 (5 bases). Per germline, CDR1 MRHNA and CDR2 SNTAGT. V lost 3 bases and J lost 1, with 13 bases in between. The CDR3 runs 16 residues. CDR3 region: CASSEVGRGSNQPQHF. DNA for the CDR3: TGTGCCAGCAGTGAGGTGGGAAGGGGAAGCAATCAGCCCCAGCATTTT.

V gene TRBV27 combines with J gene TRBJ1-6; 8 nucleotides line up with TRBD1. Germline CDR1 MNHEY, CDR2 SMNVEV (reference sequence). This CDR3 is 16 amino acids long. The J segment lost 3 bases and the V segment lost 6 bases, leaving 7 bases of the junction unmatched. The CDR3, as DNA: TGTGCCAGCAGCTTACAGGGGGTTAGCTATAATTCACCCCTCCACTTT. As protein: CASSLQGVSYNSPLHF.

This clone has a handful of counts. V usage is TRBV7-9 and J usage is TRBJ2-2; unclear D gene. Trimming left V 2 bases short and J 1 base short, with 8 bases between. The CDR3 is 15 amino acids. Germline CDR1 is SEHNR and CDR2 is FQNEAQ (reference sequence). The CDR3 is CASSLILGNTGELFF. CDR3 coding DNA: TGTGCCAGCAGCTTAATACTCGGGAACACCGGGGAGCTGTTTTTT.

V gene TRBV6-1 combines with J gene TRBJ2-3, with D possibly TRBD1 on 6 matching bases. The CDR3 has 14 amino acids. Germline assignment: CDR1 MNHNS and CDR2 SASEGT. V was cut by 3 bases and J by 6 bases, with 13 bases left in between. The DNA for the CDR3 is TGTGCCAGCAGTGATCGGTTAAGGGGGGATACGCAGTATTTT. Amino acids: CASSDRLRGDTQYF.

The V gene is TRBV15, the J gene TRBJ1-2, with a possible D match to TRBD1 (5 bases). The CDR3 has 13 amino acids. V dropped 5 bases and J dropped 8 bases, with 15 bases sitting between them. Germline values: CDR1 LNHNV, CDR2 YYDKDF (reference sequence). The CDR3 nucleotides are TGTGCCACCAGCGAAGATCGGCAGGGCGGCTACACCTTC. Protein sequence: CATSEDRQGGYTF.

This rearrangement joins TRBV28 to TRBJ1-1; D gene uncertain. Per the germline V gene, CDR1 is MDHEN and CDR2 is SYDVKM. Trimming left V 1 base short and J 2 bases short, with 8 bases between. The CDR3 runs to 14 residues. The DNA for the CDR3 is TGTGCCAGCAGTTTATCCGGGATTAACACTGAAGCTTTCTTT. This gives the protein CASSLSGINTEAFF.

J is TRBJ1-2 and V is TRBV4-2; D remains ambiguous. Germline assignment: CDR1 LGHNA and CDR2 YNFKEQ. This CDR3 is 14 amino acids long. V was pared by 0 bases and J by 5 bases, with 10 bases between. The CDR3 DNA sequence: TGTGCCAGCAGCCAAGATACTTCGGGGTATGGCTACACCTTC. It specifies CASSQDTSGYGYTF.

This clone was seen a single time. This sequence joins TRBV30 and TRBJ1-2; D gene ambiguous. The CDR3 length is 12 residues. Trimming removed 0 bases from V and 7 bases from J, with 9 bases in between. Germline values: CDR1 GTSNPN, CDR2 SVGIG (reference sequence). The CDR3 loop is CAWSVRVGGYTF. The CDR3 nucleotides read TGTGCCTGGAGTGTTCGGGTGGGTGGCTACACCTTC.

V and J are TRBV28 and TRBJ1-2; 7 positions agree with TRBD1. The CDR3 has 13 amino acids. Losses at the gene ends were 3 bases for V and 9 bases for J; bases not matched to a gene: 7. Germline CDR1 and CDR2: MDHEN and SYDVKM. CDR3: CASSFPRQGSYTF. The CDR3 region has the DNA TGTGCCAGCAGTTTCCCCCGACAGGGTAGCTACACCTTC.

The chain is built from TRBV6-1 and TRBJ1-2; 7 bases are a match to TRBD1. Trimming removed 1 base from V and 4 bases from J; junction bases left unmatched: 6. The CDR3 runs to 15 residues. Germline V gene lookup returns CDR1 MNHNS and CDR2 SASEGT. CDR3 sequence (DNA): TGTGCCAGCAGTGAAGAGGCAGGGGGGGTCTATGGCTACACCTTC. As protein: CASSEEAGGVYGYTF.